This TCR beta chain is drawn from a study of CD8+CD57+ T cells in acquired aplastic anemia. The sample holds a few counts of this clonotype. What it binds is unknown. Sequence at one end of the junction differs from germline and may be a read error. The study profiled TCR beta VDJ and CDR3 using genomic DNA as template. TCRdb recomputed calls from the reads with MiXCR, one row per CDR3 protein. The sample has approximately 190,000 distinct CDR3 sequences; around 45% are singletons. Findings and limits, study-wide: Fewer than 35 CD8+ CDR3 sequences occurred in both the patients and the controls.

Germline lookup yields CDR1 SGDLS and CDR2 YYNGEE. The CDR3 totals 16 residues. Before being chosen for sequencing, patients had shown CD8+CD57+ cell expansion by flow cytometry. V usage is TRBV9 and J usage is TRBJ2-1; the match to TRBD2 covers 7 bases. This TCR came from a human donor with aplastic anemia. The sample comprised sorted CD4+, CD8+, or CD8+CD57+ T cells (not recorded which) from PBMCs. The CDR3 here is CASSVGASGSYNEQSF. CDR3 bases: TGTGCCAGCAGCGTTGGTGCTAGCGGATCCTACAATGAGCAGTCCTTC.